This T cell receptor (beta chain) was observed in a study of cytomegalovirus exposure and HLA in healthy donors. The study's findings and limits: Researchers reported in a later analysis that common viral pathogens appeared linked to several top clusters. A likely sequencing artifact accounted for one observed cluster of highly shared sequence variants. Solely CMV serostatus was available to characterize immune exposure.

13 Jbeta primers and 60 Vbeta primers were used for the PCR. Measured with immunoSEQ multiplex PCR; TCRdb has only the in-frame clones, and not every one. The sample records about 170,000 clones, 70% to 90% being singletons. For this clone: As yet, its antigen is unknown.

CDR1 is SQVTM, CDR2 ANQGSEA, per germline. The CDR3 length is 13 residues. V was pared by 7 bases and J by 11 bases, with 13 bases of the junction left unmatched. This clonotype was sampled from a girl aged 10-17 years in good health and CMV-seropositive. The chain recombines TRBV29-1 with TRBJ1-5; 8 bases align to TRBD1. Input material: PBMCs. This CDR3 is CSDWTGKTLSQHF. The CDR3 region has the DNA TGCAGCGATTGGACAGGGAAGACCTTATCCCAGCATTTT.